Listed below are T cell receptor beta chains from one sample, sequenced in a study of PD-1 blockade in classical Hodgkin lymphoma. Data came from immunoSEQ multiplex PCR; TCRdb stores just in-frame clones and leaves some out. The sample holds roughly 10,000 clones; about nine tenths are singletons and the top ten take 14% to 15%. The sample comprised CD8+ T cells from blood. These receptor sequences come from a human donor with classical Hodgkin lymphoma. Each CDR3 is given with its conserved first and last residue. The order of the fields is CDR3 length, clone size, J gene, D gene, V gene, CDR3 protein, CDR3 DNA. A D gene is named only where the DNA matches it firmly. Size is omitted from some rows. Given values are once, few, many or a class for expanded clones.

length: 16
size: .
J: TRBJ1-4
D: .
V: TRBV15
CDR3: CATSRGLREVDEKLFF
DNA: TGTGCCACCAGCAGAGGGTTGAGGGAAGTGGATGAAAAACTGTTTTTT

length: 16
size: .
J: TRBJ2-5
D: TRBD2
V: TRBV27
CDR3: CASSFLPVAGQETQYF
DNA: TGTGCCAGCAGTTTCTTACCTGTAGCGGGACAAGAGACCCAGTACTTC

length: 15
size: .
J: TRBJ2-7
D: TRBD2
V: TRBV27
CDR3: CASSLSAGGSREQYF
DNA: TGTGCCAGCAGTTTATCGGCGGGGGGTTCTCGCGAGCAGTACTTC

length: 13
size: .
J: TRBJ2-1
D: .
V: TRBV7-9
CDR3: CASSHGLNNEQFF
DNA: TGTGCCAGCAGCCACGGACTGAACAATGAGCAGTTCTTC

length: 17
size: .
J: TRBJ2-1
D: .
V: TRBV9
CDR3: CASSVEDRLTGYNEQFF
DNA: TGTGCCAGCAGCGTAGAGGACAGATTGACGGGTTACAATGAGCAGTTCTTC

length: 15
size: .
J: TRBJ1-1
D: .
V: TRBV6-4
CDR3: CASSPAGGGNTEAFF
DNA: TGTGCCAGCAGTCCAGCGGGCGGGGGGAACACTGAAGCTTTCTTT

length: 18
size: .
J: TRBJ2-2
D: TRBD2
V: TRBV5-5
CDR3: CASSLGLAGGPNTGELFF
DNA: TGTGCCAGCAGCTTGGGGCTAGCGGGGGGACCGAACACCGGGGAGCTGTTTTTT

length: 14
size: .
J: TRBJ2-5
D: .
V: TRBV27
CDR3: CASSLYRQQETQYF
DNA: TGTGCCAGCAGTTTATACCGCCAGCAAGAGACCCAGTACTTC

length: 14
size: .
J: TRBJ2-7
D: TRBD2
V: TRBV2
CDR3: CASMGLAETYEQYF
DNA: TGTGCCAGCATGGGACTAGCGGAGACCTACGAGCAGTACTTC

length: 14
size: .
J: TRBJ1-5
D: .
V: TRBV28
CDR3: CAAVLTGTNQPQHF
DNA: TGTGCCGCGGTCCTAACAGGTACCAATCAGCCCCAGCATTTT

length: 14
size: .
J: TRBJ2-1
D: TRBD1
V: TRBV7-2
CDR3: CASSLGDRVREQFF
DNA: TGTGCCAGCAGCTTAGGAGACAGGGTTCGTGAGCAGTTCTTC

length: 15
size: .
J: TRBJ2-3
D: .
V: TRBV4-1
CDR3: CASSQEPRGEDTQYF
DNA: TGCGCCAGCAGCCAAGAACCCCGGGGTGAAGATACGCAGTATTTT

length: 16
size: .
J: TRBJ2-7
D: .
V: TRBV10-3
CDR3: CAISESSGAGSYEQYF
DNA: TGTGCCATCAGTGAGTCTTCAGGGGCGGGTTCCTACGAGCAGTACTTC

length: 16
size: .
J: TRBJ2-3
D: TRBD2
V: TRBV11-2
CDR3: CASSFFAGGGADTQYF
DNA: TGTGCCAGCAGCTTCTTCGCGGGGGGCGGGGCAGATACGCAGTATTTT

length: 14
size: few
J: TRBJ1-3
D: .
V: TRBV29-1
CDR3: CSVTSPVTGNTIYF
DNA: TGCAGCGTCACTAGCCCGGTAACTGGAAACACCATATATTTT

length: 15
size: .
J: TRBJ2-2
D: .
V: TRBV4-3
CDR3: CASSQVRRNTGELFF
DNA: TGCGCCAGCAGCCAAGTACGACGGAACACCGGGGAGCTGTTTTTT

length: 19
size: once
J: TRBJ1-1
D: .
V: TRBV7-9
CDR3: CASSSSSPSGIASNTEAFF
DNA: TGTGCCAGCAGCTCGTCATCCCCCTCCGGGATTGCCTCGAACACTGAAGCTTTCTTT

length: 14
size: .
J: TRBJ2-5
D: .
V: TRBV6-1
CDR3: CATSTGSGQETQYF
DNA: TGTGCCACCTCGACAGGTTCTGGTCAAGAGACCCAGTACTTC

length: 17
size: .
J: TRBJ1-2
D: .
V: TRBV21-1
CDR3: CASSNGGQSSPNYGYTF
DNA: TGTGCCAGCAGCAATGGAGGGCAGAGTAGCCCTAACTATGGCTACACCTTC

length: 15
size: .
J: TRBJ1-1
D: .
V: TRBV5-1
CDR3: CASSLGTALNTEAFF
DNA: TGCGCCAGCAGCTTAGGGACTGCTTTGAACACTGAAGCTTTCTTT

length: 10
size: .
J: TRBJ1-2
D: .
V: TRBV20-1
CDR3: CSARNYGYTF
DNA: TGCAGTGCTAGGAACTATGGCTACACCTTC

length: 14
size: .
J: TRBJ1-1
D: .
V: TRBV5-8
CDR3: CASSPGPGNTEAFF
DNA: TGTGCCAGCAGCCCGGGACCCGGGAACACTGAAGCTTTCTTT

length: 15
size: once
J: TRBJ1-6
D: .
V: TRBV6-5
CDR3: CASSYSRTLGSPLHF
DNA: TGTGCCAGCAGTTATTCTAGGACCTTAGGGTCACCCCTCCACTTT

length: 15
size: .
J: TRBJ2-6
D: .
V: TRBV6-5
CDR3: CASSYGVTGANVLTF
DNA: TGTGCCAGCAGTTATGGGGTGACTGGGGCCAACGTCCTGACTTTC

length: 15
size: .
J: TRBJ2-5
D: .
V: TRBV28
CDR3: CASSFLALGKETQYF
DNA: TGTGCCAGCAGTTTCCTTGCTTTGGGGAAAGAGACCCAGTACTTC

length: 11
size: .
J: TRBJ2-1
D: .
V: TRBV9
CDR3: CASSATEGKFF
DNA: TGTGCCAGCAGCGCCACCGAGGGGAAGTTCTTC

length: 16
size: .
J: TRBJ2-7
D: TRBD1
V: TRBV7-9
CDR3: CASSLFQGTGYYEQYF
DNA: TGTGCCAGCAGCTTATTTCAGGGGACAGGATACTACGAGCAGTACTTC

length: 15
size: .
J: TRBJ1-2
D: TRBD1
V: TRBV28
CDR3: CASSLLGQGARGYTF
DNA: TGTGCCAGCAGTTTATTAGGACAGGGGGCGCGTGGCTACACCTTC

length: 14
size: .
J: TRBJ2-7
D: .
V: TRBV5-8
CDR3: CASSLVDPSYEQYF
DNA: TGTGCCAGCAGCTTGGTGGACCCGTCCTACGAGCAGTACTTC

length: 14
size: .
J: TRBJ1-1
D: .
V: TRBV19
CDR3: CASSPRGKNTEAFF
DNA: TGTGCCAGTAGTCCTCGAGGGAAGAACACTGAAGCTTTCTTT

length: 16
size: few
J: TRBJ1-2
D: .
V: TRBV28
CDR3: CASSPLRQDSNYGYTF
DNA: TGTGCCAGCAGTCCCCTCCGACAGGACTCTAACTATGGCTACACCTTC

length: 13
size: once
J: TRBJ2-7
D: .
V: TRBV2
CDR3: CASSIGGPYEQYF
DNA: TGTGCCAGCAGCATCGGGGGTCCATACGAGCAGTACTTC

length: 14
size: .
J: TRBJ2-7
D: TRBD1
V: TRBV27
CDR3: CASILGQGSGEQYF
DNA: TGTGCCAGCATCCTTGGACAGGGCTCGGGCGAGCAGTACTTC

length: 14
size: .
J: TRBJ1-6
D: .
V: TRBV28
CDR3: CASSLSSYNSPLHF
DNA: TGTGCCAGCAGTTTGAGCTCCTATAATTCACCCCTCCACTTT

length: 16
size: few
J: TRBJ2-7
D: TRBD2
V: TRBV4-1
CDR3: CASSQGRGLAAYEQYF
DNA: TGCGCCAGCAGCCAAGGGAGGGGACTAGCGGCGTACGAGCAGTACTTC

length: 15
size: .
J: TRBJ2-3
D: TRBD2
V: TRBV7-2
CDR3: CASSSPAGGGDTQYF
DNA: TGTGCCAGCAGCTCGCCGGCGGGGGGCGGAGATACGCAGTATTTT

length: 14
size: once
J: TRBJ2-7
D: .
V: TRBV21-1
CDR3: CASSVGGVRYEQYF
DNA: TGTGCCAGTTCCGTGGGGGGGGTGCGTTACGAGCAGTACTTC

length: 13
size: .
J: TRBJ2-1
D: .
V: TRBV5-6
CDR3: CASSFHRGNEQFF
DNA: TGTGCCAGCAGCTTTCATAGGGGGAATGAGCAGTTCTTC